This TCR beta chain was observed in a study of T cell changes during pregnancy in multiple sclerosis. Between the trimmed V and J ends, which lost 6 bases and 7 bases, there was a span of 15 bases. CDR1 is MNHNS and CDR2 is SASEGT in the germline V gene. This CDR3 has 13 residues. The protocol was immunoSEQ multiplex PCR, while the TCRdb copy is restricted to in-frame clones and leaves out a portion. Of about 110,000 clones listed, more than 80% are singletons. This specimen consisted of peripheral blood, obtained before pregnancy. The TCR originated in a female donor with multiple sclerosis, enrolled in a pregnancy study. The gene calls are TRBV6-1 and TRBJ1-1; a weak D match, TRBD1 (6 bases). The CDR3 spells CASRETGRGEAFF. DNA for the CDR3: TGTGCCAGCAGGGAAACAGGGAGGGGTGAAGCTTTCTTT.